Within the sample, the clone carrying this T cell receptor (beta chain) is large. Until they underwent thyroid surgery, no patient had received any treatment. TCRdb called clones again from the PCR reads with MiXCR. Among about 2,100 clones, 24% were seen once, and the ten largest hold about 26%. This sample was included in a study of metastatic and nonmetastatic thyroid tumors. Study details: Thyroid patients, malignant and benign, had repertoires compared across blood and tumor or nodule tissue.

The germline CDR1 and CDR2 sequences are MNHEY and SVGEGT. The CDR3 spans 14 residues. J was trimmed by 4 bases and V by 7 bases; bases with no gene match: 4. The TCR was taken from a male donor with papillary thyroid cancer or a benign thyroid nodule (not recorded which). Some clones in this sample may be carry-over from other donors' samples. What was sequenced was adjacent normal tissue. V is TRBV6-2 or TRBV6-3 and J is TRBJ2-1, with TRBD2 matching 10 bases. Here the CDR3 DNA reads TGTGCCAGCAACGCGGGACTAGCGTACAATGAGCAGTTCTTC. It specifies CASNAGLAYNEQFF.